The 30 T cell receptor beta chains below were found in one sample sequenced in a study of blood T cell repertoires in COVID-19. Method: immunoSEQ multiplex PCR; TCRdb's copy keeps in-frame clones and lacks some. Among approximately 190,000 clones listed, over 80% were seen once. The sequencing input was PBMCs or T cells enriched from blood (not recorded which). The source of these receptors is a woman aged 30 to 39 who had been exposed to COVID-19.

The V call is TRBV27, the J call TRBJ2-1; the match to TRBD1 covers 10 bases. After removal of 4 bases from V and 8 bases from J, the junction contained 17 bases not matched to a gene. This CDR3 is built from 18 residues. Germline CDR1 reads MNHEY; CDR2 reads SMNVEV (reference sequence). DNA for the CDR3: TGTGCCAGCAGTTCCCAGACCCTGACAGGGGGCGGCCCCGATGAGCAGTTCTTC. As protein: CASSSQTLTGGGPDEQFF.

V gene TRBV4-1 combines with J gene TRBJ2-1; D not resolved. Deletions cut 0 bases from V and 8 bases from J, with 5 bases between. The CDR3 is made up of 12 amino acids. Germline lookup yields CDR1 MGHRA and CDR2 YSYEKL. Here the CDR3 DNA reads TGCGCCAGCAGCCAAGACGTGTATGAGCAGTTCTTC. Protein sequence: CASSQDVYEQFF.

This chain joins TRBV18 and TRBJ2-3; 8 nucleotides match TRBD1. Unmatched junction bases numbered 10, after V lost 3 bases and J lost 5 bases. Germline V gives CDR1 KGHSH, CDR2 LQKENI. This CDR3 region has 16 residues. The CDR3 coding sequence is TGTGCCAGCTCACCGCCGGACAGGGTCTTGGGAGATACGCAGTATTTT. Residues: CASSPPDRVLGDTQYF.

This clone was seen a handful of times. A read error is likely, as this CDR3 ends without the conserved phenylalanine or tryptophan. The DNA is left out, because the CDR3 cannot be placed on it with certainty; the CDR3 is given as TCRdb lists it. J is TRBJ1-1 and V is TRBV5-1. The CDR3 is made up of 10 amino acids, end residues included. Germline V CDR1 and CDR2: SGHRS, YFSETQ. This CDR3 reads CASNPGEGLL.

The chain uses TRBV29-1 and TRBJ2-2; D might be TRBD1 (5 bases). The CDR3 totals 15 residues. The V and J ends lost 0 bases and 3 bases respectively, with 11 bases between them. Germline V CDR1 and CDR2: SQVTM, ANQGSEA. The CDR3 here is CSVEDAQGYTGELFF. CDR3 DNA: TGCAGCGTTGAAGACGCGCAGGGATACACCGGGGAGCTGTTTTTT.

The chain combines TRBV5-4 with TRBJ2-7; tentative D call: TRBD2 (6 bases). The CDR3 length is 13 residues. From germline, CDR1 is SGHNT and CDR2 YYREEE (reference sequence). Trimming stripped 0 bases from V and 5 bases from J, with 9 bases between. CDR3 coding DNA: TGTGCCAGCAGCTTGGCCGGGAGCGACGAGCAGTACTTC. This gives the protein CASSLAGSDEQYF.

The genes are TRBV5-1 and TRBJ2-7, with 12 bases lining up with TRBD1. V lost 6 bases, J lost 4 bases, and 5 bases stayed unmatched. Germline V gene lookup returns CDR1 SGHRS and CDR2 YFSETQ. The CDR3 length is 14 residues. As DNA, the CDR3 is TGCGCCAGCACCGGGGACAGGGGGCGATACGAGCAGTACTTC. This translates into CASTGDRGRYEQYF.

This sequence joins TRBV7-2 and TRBJ2-7; TRBD2 aligns across 12 bases. The CDR3 covers 14 residues. Looked up from germline, CDR1 is SGHTA and CDR2 is FQGNSA. V trimming: 6 bases; J trimming: 7 bases; junction bases outside the gene matches: 7. In DNA, the CDR3 is TGTGCCAGCAGTATCACTAGCGGGGGGAGTGAGCAGTACTTC. Encoded protein: CASSITSGGSEQYF. Based on the CDR3 plus reference TRBV7-2 and TRBJ2-7, the full variable domain is GAGVSQSPSNKVTEKGKDVELRCDPISGHTALYWYRQSLGQGLEFLIYFQGNSAPDKSGLPSDRFSAERTGGSVSTLTIQRTQQEDSAVYLCASSITSGGSEQYFGPGTRLTVT.

This chain links TRBV6-5 with TRBJ2-6; D not certain. The CDR3 extends over 14 amino acids. CDR1 and CDR2 (germline): MNHEY, SVGAGI. Deletions cut 7 bases from V and 0 bases from J, with 7 bases between. The CDR3 is CASTRNSGANVLTF. CDR3 nucleotide sequence: TGTGCCAGCACCAGGAACTCTGGGGCCAACGTCCTGACTTTC.

The J gene is TRBJ2-2, the V gene TRBV24-1; D call uncertain. V was cut by 5 bases and J by 5 bases, with 8 bases left in between. This CDR3 has 13 amino acids. Germline values: CDR1 KGHDR, CDR2 SFDVKD. CDR3 protein: CATSGGATGELFF. The DNA of the CDR3 is TGTGCCACCAGTGGCGGCGCAACCGGGGAGCTGTTTTTT.

This clone has a handful of counts. The rearrangement links TRBV11-2 to TRBJ2-3; 7 bases are a match to TRBD2. Germline loops: CDR1 SGHAT, CDR2 FQNNGV. The CDR3 length is 16 residues. V dropped 2 bases and J dropped 2; count of bases not matched to a gene: 7. CDR3 bases: TGTGCCAGCAGCTTATATCCGGGGGGAAACACAGATACGCAGTATTTT. Residues: CASSLYPGGNTDTQYF.

This clone was recorded once. This sequence joins TRBV24-1 and TRBJ1-6, with TRBD1 identical over 9 bases. The CDR3 has 15 amino acids. V lost 4 bases and J lost 7; bases outside the gene matches: 4. Germline V CDR1 and CDR2: KGHDR, SFDVKD. DNA of the CDR3: TGTGCCACCAGTGACCCAGGACAGGGGAATTCACCCCTCCACTTT. This codes for CATSDPGQGNSPLHF.

The chain uses TRBV9 and TRBJ1-5, with 9 bases matching TRBD1. The CDR3 is made up of 15 amino acids. The trim removed 3 bases at V and 7 bases at J, leaving 8 bases unmatched. The germline gives CDR1 SGDLS, CDR2 YYNGEE. This CDR3 reads CASSDGQGSLQPQHF. The CDR3, as DNA: TGTGCCAGCAGCGACGGACAGGGGAGTCTGCAGCCCCAGCATTTT.

The CDR3, as DNA: TGTGCCAGCAGCAAAACGCTGACAGGGTTGAGGGGCTACACCTTC. Amino acids: CASSKTLTGLRGYTF. The chain couples TRBV6-5 to TRBJ1-2; 7 bases match TRBD1. V lost 6 bases, J lost 8 bases, and 15 bases stayed unmatched. The length of the CDR3 is 15 residues. Germline CDR1 and CDR2: MNHEY and SVGAGI.

The chain recombines TRBV7-9 with TRBJ2-2, with D perhaps TRBD2 (6 bases). Germline-derived CDR1 and CDR2 are SEHNR and FQNEAQ (reference sequence). CDR3 length: 17 residues. The V gene lost 5 bases and the J gene lost 1 base, with 17 bases spanning the gap. The CDR3 DNA follows: TGTGCCAGCAGCCACCCTCGGGCCGGGGGGAACACCGGGGAGCTGTTTTTT. Translation: CASSHPRAGGNTGELFF.

The rearrangement links TRBV14 to TRBJ2-5; perhaps TRBD2 as D (6 bases). From germline, CDR1 is SGHDN and CDR2 FVKESK. V was pared by 4 bases and J by 6 bases, with 18 bases between. CDR3 length: 15 residues. CDR3: CASSPTPAAGKTQYF. The CDR3 DNA reads as TGTGCCAGCAGCCCGACTCCAGCCGCGGGGAAGACCCAGTACTTC.

In DNA form, the CDR3 reads TGTGCCAGTAGTATACTGGGGGCAAATCAGCCCCAGCATTTT. It specifies CASSILGANQPQHF. The rearrangement joins TRBV19 to TRBJ1-5; the D gene is possibly TRBD1 (6 bases). Trimming pared 2 bases from V and 4 bases from J, leaving 9 bases between. This CDR3 has 14 amino acids. The germline V gene has CDR1 LNHDA and CDR2 SQIVND (reference sequence).

The chain uses TRBV19 and TRBJ1-1; TRBD1 matches 8 bases. The CDR3 consists of 17 residues. Trimming removed 6 bases from V and 1 base from J; junction bases left unmatched: 13. From germline, CDR1 is LNHDA and CDR2 SQIVND (reference sequence). The CDR3 is CASRSGQGITTNTEAFF. As DNA, the CDR3 is TGTGCCAGTAGGAGCGGACAGGGAATTACGACGAACACTGAAGCTTTCTTT.

This chain uses TRBV2 with TRBJ1-5, with D possibly TRBD1 on 5 matching bases. Germline V gives CDR1 SNHLY, CDR2 FYNNEI. This CDR3 has 14 residues. Trimming removed 1 base at V and 7 bases at J, with 11 bases between. The CDR3 sequence is CASSEGGAVQPQHF. CDR3 nucleotides: TGTGCCAGCAGTGAAGGGGGCGCAGTACAGCCCCAGCATTTT.

J is TRBJ2-1 and V is TRBV2, with no clear D. CDR1 is SNHLY and CDR2 is FYNNEI in the germline V gene. The CDR3 is made up of 18 amino acids. Trimming left V 3 bases short and J 7 bases short, with 25 bases between. DNA for the CDR3: TGTGCCAGCAGTGACTGGAGTAGTCGGCTTTCGCTCAGAAATGAGCAGTTCTTC. Amino acid sequence: CASSDWSSRLSLRNEQFF.

This sequence joins TRBV3-1 (or the pseudogene TRBV3-2) and TRBJ2-1, with 12 bases lining up with TRBD2. Trimming cost V 1 base and J 4 bases; bases outside gene matches: 8. The germline CDR1 and CDR2 sequences are LGHDT and YNNKEL (reference sequence). This CDR3 spans 18 amino acids. CDR3 sequence (DNA): TGTGCCAGCAGCCAAGTCTCTTTTACTAGCGGGGGGTACAATGAGCAGTTCTTC. Translation gives CASSQVSFTSGGYNEQFF.

This rearrangement joins TRBV15 to TRBJ2-5; TRBD1 matches 7 bases. The CDR3 extends over 16 amino acids. Germline trimming cut 1 base from V and 1 base from J; bases unmatched to any gene: 6. Germline V gene sequence: CDR1 LNHNV, CDR2 YYDKDF (reference sequence). CDR3 in amino acids: CATSRGGTVRQETQYF. Written as DNA, the CDR3 is TGTGCCACCAGCAGAGGTGGGACAGTGCGCCAAGAGACCCAGTACTTC.

The gene calls are TRBV6-5 and TRBJ2-5; 7 positions agree with TRBD1. V lost 6 bases and J lost 10; bases outside the gene matches: 8. This CDR3 is 12 amino acids long. Germline lookup yields CDR1 MNHEY and CDR2 SVGAGI. This chain's CDR3 is CASSRDRERQYF. The CDR3 DNA is TGTGCCAGCAGCCGCGACAGGGAACGCCAGTACTTC.

Concerning this clone: At one end the junction does not follow the germline gene, possibly because of a read error. The V gene is TRBV4-3, the J gene TRBJ2-5, with D possibly TRBD1 on 5 matching bases. Germline assignment: CDR1 LGHNA and CDR2 YSLEER. The CDR3 is made up of 13 amino acids. The CDR3 DNA sequence: TGCGCCAGCAGCCAGGCCCTTGACAGTGATCATGACTTC. Encoded protein: CASSQALDSDHDF.

The V gene is TRBV19, the J gene TRBJ2-3; no reliable D call. Trimming shortened V by 5 bases and J by 1 base, and 13 bases separated the two germline ends. The CDR3 is 15 residues long. Germline V gives CDR1 LNHDA, CDR2 SQIVND (reference sequence). CDR3 bases: TGTGCCAGTAGTCCGAAGGCCCTAGGCACAGATACGCAGTATTTT. This gives the protein CASSPKALGTDTQYF. The entire variable domain, with the rest obtained from reference TRBV19 and TRBJ2-3, is as follows: DGGITQSPKYLFRKEGQNVTLSCEQNLNHDAMYWYRQDPGQGLRLIYYSQIVNDFQKGDIAEGYSVSREKKESFPLTVTSAQKNPTAFYLCASSPKALGTDTQYFGPGTRLTVL.

The chain employs TRBV19 and TRBJ1-6; D is possibly TRBD1 (5 bases). The CDR3 consists of 14 residues. The germline V gene has CDR1 LNHDA and CDR2 SQIVND (reference sequence). The ends were cut back, 1 base at V and 8 bases at J, with 9 bases in the middle. The CDR3 DNA reads TGTGCCAGTAGTATAGTTCCGGGGGATTCACCCCTCCACTTT. Translated, it gives CASSIVPGDSPLHF.

For the CDR3, the DNA is TGTGCCAGCAGTTTATCCCCCCCCAGGGGTGTTGGTTCACCCCTCCACTTT. It specifies CASSLSPPRGVGSPLHF. The V and J genes are TRBV27 and TRBJ1-6; possible D gene TRBD1, 6 bases. Trimming left V 0 bases short and J 9 bases short, with 18 bases between. The germline gives CDR1 MNHEY, CDR2 SMNVEV (reference sequence). The length of the CDR3 is 17 residues.

This chain links TRBV6-6 with TRBJ2-7; a weak D match, TRBD1 (6 bases). V was clipped by 5 bases and J by 7 bases, with 21 bases between them. Germline V gives CDR1 MNHNY, CDR2 SVGAGI (reference sequence). This CDR3 is 15 amino acids long. DNA for the CDR3: TGTGCCAGCAGTACCCGGACAGCGGTCAGTGGGGAGCAGTACTTC. Its translation is CASSTRTAVSGEQYF.

This rearrangement joins TRBV6-5 to TRBJ2-7, with 7 bases aligning to TRBD1. Looked up from germline, CDR1 is MNHEY and CDR2 is SVGAGI. The CDR3 spans 13 residues. The V segment lost 6 bases and the J segment 4 bases; nucleotides outside the gene matches: 6. The chain's CDR3 is CASRLTGIYEQYF. DNA of the CDR3: TGTGCCAGCAGATTGACAGGGATATACGAGCAGTACTTC.

The chain links TRBV18 to TRBJ1-6; D may be TRBD1 (6 bases). The CDR3 sequence is 16 residues long. Germline V gene sequence: CDR1 KGHSH, CDR2 LQKENI. With 1 base removed from V and 10 bases from J, the gap between germline ends came to 17 bases. Here the CDR3 reads CASSPRDTRPFSPLHF. As DNA, the CDR3 is TGTGCCAGCTCACCACGGGACACCCGCCCTTTCTCACCCCTCCACTTT.